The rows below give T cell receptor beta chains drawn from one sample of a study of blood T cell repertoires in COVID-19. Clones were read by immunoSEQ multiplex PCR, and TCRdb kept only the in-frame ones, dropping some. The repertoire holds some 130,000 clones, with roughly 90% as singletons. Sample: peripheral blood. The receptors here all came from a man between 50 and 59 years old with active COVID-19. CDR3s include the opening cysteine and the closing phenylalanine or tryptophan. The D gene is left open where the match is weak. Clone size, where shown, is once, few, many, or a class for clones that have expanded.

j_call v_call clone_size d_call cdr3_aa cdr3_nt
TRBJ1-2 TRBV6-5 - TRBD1 CASRPGQGDGYTF TGTGCCAGCAGACCCGGACAGGGAGACGGCTACACCTTC
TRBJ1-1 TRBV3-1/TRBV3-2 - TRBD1 CASRPRGPNTEAFF TGTGCCAGCAGACCTAGGGGGCCTAACACTGAAGCTTTCTTT
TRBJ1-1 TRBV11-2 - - CASSLGLGEAFF TGTGCCAGCAGCTTAGGTCTAGGTGAAGCTTTCTTT
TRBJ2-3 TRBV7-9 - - CASSLGSGGRGDTQYF TGTGCCAGCAGCTTAGGCTCGGGGGGCCGAGGGGATACGCAGTATTTT
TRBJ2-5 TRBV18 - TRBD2 CASSPTSGGMETQYF TGTGCCAGCTCACCTACTAGCGGGGGCATGGAGACCCAGTACTTC
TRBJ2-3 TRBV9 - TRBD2 CASSVGGTSGRLGTDTQYF TGTGCCAGCAGCGTAGGAGGGACTAGCGGGAGGTTGGGCACAGATACGCAGTATTTT
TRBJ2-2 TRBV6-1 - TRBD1 CASSGPGQGFPGELFF TGTGCCAGCAGTGGTCCGGGACAGGGGTTTCCCGGGGAGCTGTTTTTT
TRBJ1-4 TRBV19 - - CASSISGFNEKLFF TGTGCCAGTAGTATAAGCGGGTTTAATGAAAAACTGTTTTTT
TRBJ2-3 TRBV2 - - CASSEGLSDTQYF TGTGCCAGCAGTGAGGGACTTTCAGATACGCAGTATTTT
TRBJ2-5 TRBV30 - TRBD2 CAWSVGGSAETQYF TGTGCCTGGAGTGTTGGCGGGAGTGCTGAGACCCAGTACTTC
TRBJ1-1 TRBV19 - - CASSPSENTEAFF TGTGCCAGTAGTCCCTCAGAAAACACTGAAGCTTTCTTT
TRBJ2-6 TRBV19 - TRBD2 CASSRAGTSVSGANVLTF TGTGCCAGTAGTAGGGCCGGGACTAGCGTCTCTGGGGCCAACGTCCTGACTTTC
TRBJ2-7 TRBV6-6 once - CASSPCGRRQNYSYEQYF TGTGCCAGCAGTCCATGTGGGCGCCGACAGAATTATTCCTACGAGCAGTACTTC
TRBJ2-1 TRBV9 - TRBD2 CASSLSAGGVYNEQFF TGTGCCAGCAGCCTCAGTGCGGGGGGGGTATACAATGAGCAGTTCTTC
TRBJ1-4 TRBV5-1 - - CASSLGGSARKEKLFF TGCGCCAGCAGCCTGGGAGGGTCGGCAAGAAAGGAAAAACTGTTTTTT
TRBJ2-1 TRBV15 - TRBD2 CATSSASGRARNEQFF TGTGCCACCAGCAGTGCTAGCGGGAGGGCCCGCAATGAGCAGTTCTTC
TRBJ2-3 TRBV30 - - CAWSRSSLTDTQYF TGTGCCTGGAGTCGGAGTAGCCTCACAGATACGCAGTATTTT
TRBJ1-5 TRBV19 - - CASSIWGEQPQHF TGTGCCAGTAGTATATGGGGGGAACAGCCCCAGCATTTT
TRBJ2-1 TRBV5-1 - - CASSMGPQGSSYNEQFF TGCGCCAGCAGCATGGGACCCCAAGGGAGCTCCTACAATGAGCAGTTCTTC
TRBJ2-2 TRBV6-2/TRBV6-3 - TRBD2 CASSFGTSGLPSRELFF TGTGCCAGCAGTTTTGGGACTAGCGGCCTACCTAGCAGGGAGCTGTTTTTT
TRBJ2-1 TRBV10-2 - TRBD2 CASRLSGTDNEQFF TGCGCCAGCAGGCTTAGCGGGACCGACAATGAGCAGTTCTTC
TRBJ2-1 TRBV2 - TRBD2 CASSEVGLAHNEQFF TGTGCCAGCAGTGAGGTCGGACTAGCCCACAATGAGCAGTTCTTC